One and the same sample provided the 11 T cell receptor beta chains below, sequenced in a study of blood T cell repertoires in COVID-19. Measured with immunoSEQ multiplex PCR; TCRdb has only the in-frame clones, and not every one. The sample has 650,000 to 800,000 clones, 80% to 90% seen once. The sample consisted of peripheral blood. The receptors were sampled from a woman between 18 and 29 years old with acute or convalescent COVID-19.

The chain employs TRBV12-3 or TRBV12-4 and TRBJ1-5; no reliable D call. This CDR3 is 13 amino acids long. V lost 3 bases, J lost 3 bases, and 6 bases lay in between. The CDR3 protein is CASSFADNQPQHF. In DNA, the CDR3 is TGTGCCAGCAGTTTTGCGGACAATCAGCCCCAGCATTTT.

The chain couples TRBV2 to TRBJ1-5, with 7 positions matching TRBD1. The germline gives CDR1 SNHLY, CDR2 FYNNEI. The CDR3 has 16 residues. J was trimmed by 2 bases and V by 7 bases; bases with no gene match: 11. CDR3 amino acids: CASTLLDRARNQPQHF. CDR3 nucleotide sequence: TGTGCCAGCACCCTCCTAGACAGGGCGCGCAATCAGCCCCAGCATTTT.

V gene TRBV5-1 combines with J gene TRBJ1-6, with TRBD1 matching 8 bases. V lost 4 bases and J lost 8; bases outside the gene matches: 5. Germline CDR1 reads SGHRS; CDR2 reads YFSETQ. This CDR3 region has 14 residues. In nucleotides, the CDR3 is TGCGCCAGCAGCCGGGACAGGAGGGATTCACCCCTCCACTTT. Amino acids: CASSRDRRDSPLHF.

The rearrangement uses TRBV3-1 (or the pseudogene TRBV3-2) and TRBJ2-5, with unresolved D. V was cut by 1 base and J by 2 bases, with 2 bases left in between. CDR3 length: 12 residues. Looked up from germline, CDR1 is LGHDT and CDR2 is YNNKEL (reference sequence). The CDR3 sequence is CASSQAQETQYF. CDR3 sequence (DNA): TGTGCCAGCAGCCAAGCACAAGAGACCCAGTACTTC.

The chain joins TRBV10-3 to TRBJ2-7, with TRBD2 matching 10 bases. With V trimmed by 3 bases and J by 3 bases, 2 bases remained unmatched. CDR1 and CDR2 from the germline V gene are ENHRY and SYGVKD. This CDR3 contains 14 residues. The DNA for the CDR3 is TGTGCCATCAGTGACGAGCGGGGGGGCTACGAGCAGTACTTC. Its translation: CAISDERGGYEQYF.

The chain carries TRBV6-5 and TRBJ2-2; 7 nucleotides agree with TRBD2. Trimming cost V 8 bases and J 7 bases; bases outside gene matches: 13. Per the germline V gene, CDR1 is MNHEY and CDR2 is SVGAGI. The CDR3 has 15 amino acids. The DNA for the CDR3 is TGTGCCAGCCTATTGACGGGGGGTAGGAGCGGGGAGCTGTTTTTT. It encodes CASLLTGGRSGELFF.

This sequence joins TRBV6-5 and TRBJ1-1; 8 bases match TRBD1. The CDR3 spans 15 residues. Trimming took 3 bases from V and 5 from J; bases not matched to a gene: 8. Germline-derived CDR1 and CDR2 are MNHEY and SVGAGI. DNA of the CDR3: TGTGCCAGCAGTTATCGCCGGACAGGGAATACTGAAGCTTTCTTT. Protein: CASSYRRTGNTEAFF.

As concerns this clone: The junction does not match germline at one end; this may be a read error. The chain has TRBV5-5 and TRBJ2-7, with a possible D match to TRBD2 (6 bases). Germline CDR1 is SGHKS and CDR2 is YYEKEE (reference sequence). This CDR3 has 15 amino acids. The CDR3 loop reads CASTRGGPGSSVENF. DNA for the CDR3: TGTGCCAGCACGCGAGGTGGGCCCGGGAGTTCGGTAGAGAACTTC.

The chain is built from TRBV19 and TRBJ2-3; TRBD2 agrees at 9 bases. After removal of 3 bases from V and 6 bases from J, the junction contained 7 bases not matched to a gene. There are 15 residues in the CDR3. Looked up from germline, CDR1 is LNHDA and CDR2 is SQIVND (reference sequence). Written as DNA, the CDR3 is TGTGCCAGTAGTATCCGGACTAGCGTGTGGGATACGCAGTATTTT. This translates into CASSIRTSVWDTQYF.

CDR3 sequence: CASSPTGRFSTDTQYF. As DNA, the CDR3 is TGTGCCAGCAGCCCAACAGGGCGCTTTAGCACAGATACGCAGTATTTT. This sequence joins TRBV2 and TRBJ2-3; TRBD1 might be the D (6 bases). Trimming shortened V by 6 bases and J by 0 bases, and 16 bases separated the two germline ends. This CDR3 comprises 16 residues. Germline values: CDR1 SNHLY, CDR2 FYNNEI.

The CDR3 sequence is CASRAQGLSTYEQYF. CDR3 in DNA: TGTGCCAGCAGGGCTCAGGGACTCTCCACCTACGAGCAGTACTTC. The rearrangement uses TRBV2 and TRBJ2-7; tentatively, D is TRBD2 (6 bases). CDR3 length equals 15 residues. Trimming took 6 bases from V and 2 from J, leaving 17 bases between them. Germline assignment: CDR1 SNHLY and CDR2 FYNNEI.